Listed below are T cell receptor beta chains from one sample, sequenced in a study of shared clonotypes between healthy human individuals. Generated by immunoSEQ multiplex PCR, the TCRdb table keeps only in-frame clones and is missing some. The sample records over 2 million clones, 92% being singletons. Sample: naive CD4+ T cells from PBMCs. Every receptor here comes from a man aged 18 to 29 in good health. Some clones in this sample may be carry-over from other donors' samples. The conserved cysteine and the conserved F or W are not part of the CDR3 here. Fields, in order: V gene, J gene, CDR3 protein.

>TRBV5-1|TRBJ2-7
ASSLVAGGSGEQY
>TRBV11-2|TRBJ2-3
ASSWTSGRDTQY
>TRBV27|TRBJ1-3
ASSSSTGAGNTIY
>TRBV6-1|TRBJ1-4
ASSEVGGVGVLF
>TRBV7-3|TRBJ2-4
ASSLSPGDMDIQY
>TRBV5-4|TRBJ2-4
ASSLGPTGAKNIQY
>TRBV19|TRBJ1-5
ASSPQTGGRRNQPQH
>TRBV6-5|TRBJ2-7
ASSNNYEQY
>TRBV6-1|TRBJ1-2
ASSSGALGRGYT
>TRBV9|TRBJ2-3
ASSVGSGGDTQY
>TRBV6-1|TRBJ2-7
ASFRGATWVDEQY
>TRBV30|TRBJ2-1
AWNREGGEQF
>TRBV6-5|TRBJ1-5
ASTMGPYSNQPQH
>TRBV15|TRBJ2-5
ATSRDPRETQY
>TRBV11-2|TRBJ2-7
ASSLWDRTYEQY
>TRBV4-1|TRBJ1-1
ASSQVLNTEAF
>TRBV19|TRBJ1-1
ASSIWGRTTEAF
>TRBV7-9|TRBJ1-6
ASSNDPSGSPLH
>TRBV5-6|TRBJ2-5
ASSLGPQMETQY
>TRBV14|TRBJ2-2
ASSSRTGRNTGELF
>TRBV20-1|TRBJ1-4
SATGVEKLF
>TRBV15|TRBJ2-2
ATQGVGELF
>TRBV6-5|TRBJ2-7
ASSLTGNEQY
>TRBV9|TRBJ2-5
ASSVAVGQGGETQY
>TRBV28|TRBJ2-2
ASSLLNTGELF
>TRBV2|TRBJ1-3
ASSEVGPGQGAVSGNTIY
>TRBV27|TRBJ2-7
ASRGQSHEQY
>TRBV9|TRBJ2-1
ASSPGAGGNFNEQF
>TRBV30|TRBJ2-6
AWTGVSGANVLT
>TRBV6-1|TRBJ1-5
ASSDHRLGSNQPQH
>TRBV6-1|TRBJ2-6
ASSERDRVEPGANVLT
>TRBV5-1|TRBJ2-3
ASSLDALDTQY
>TRBV7-9|TRBJ1-3
ASSFPTGEENTIY
>TRBV5-5|TRBJ1-3
ASSPQASGNTIY
>TRBV30|TRBJ2-7
AWSNRLSVYEQY
>TRBV9|TRBJ2-1
ASSVVGDPTYNEQF
>TRBV19|TRBJ1-2
ASSIRRYGYT
>TRBV10-3|TRBJ2-2
AISESRQGAGGELF
>TRBV10-2|TRBJ2-3
ASSDPNRYTQY
>TRBV6-1|TRBJ1-2
ASSEGGKDYGYT
>TRBV5-6|TRBJ2-7
ASSFWQGGGEQY
>TRBV13|TRBJ2-7
ASSSQDGGRGGSRYEQY
>TRBV7-8|TRBJ1-2
ASSKGATNYGYT
>TRBV5-1|TRBJ2-5
ASSSNPKETQY